The 10 T cell receptor beta chains below were found in one sample sequenced in a study of memory CD4+ T cells and cytomegalovirus serostatus. Assay: immunoSEQ multiplex PCR; the TCRdb copy retains only in-frame clones and omits some. The sample includes approximately 41,000 clones, about 82% of them seen just once. Single viable CD3+CD4+CD8-CD45RO+ cells were sorted as the memory CD4+ T cells. Sequenced sample: memory CD4+ T cells from blood. Source of these receptors: an adult in good health and CMV-seronegative.

This clone was seen only a few times. V gene TRBV7-2 combines with J gene TRBJ1-2; 8 bases fit TRBD1. The CDR3 consists of 15 residues. The germline V gene has CDR1 SGHTA and CDR2 FQGNSA. V trimming: 5 bases; J trimming: 4 bases; junction bases outside the gene matches: 9. In DNA, the CDR3 is TGTGCCAGCAGCCCGTCGGGACAGGAGCCCTATGGCTACACCTTC. Protein product: CASSPSGQEPYGYTF.

This clone was seen only a few times. V gene TRBV7-8 combines with J gene TRBJ1-3, with D uncertain. The CDR3 is 13 residues long. Germline-derived CDR1 and CDR2 are SGHVS and FQNEAQ. The V end lost 1 base, the J end lost 4 bases, and 5 bases lay between the germline ends. The CDR3 region is CASSLDRGNTIYF. CDR3 DNA: TGTGCCAGCAGCTTAGACCGGGGAAACACCATATATTTT.

This clone showed up just once. A junction end diverges from the germline sequence, so it may reflect a read error. The V and J genes are TRBV14 and TRBJ2-3; 9 nucleotides line up with TRBD1. The CDR3 has 12 amino acids. Germline CDR1 is SGHDN and CDR2 is FVKESK. The CDR3 sequence: CASGQRDRASYF. CDR3 sequence (DNA): TGTGCCAGCGGCCAGCGGGACAGGGCTTCCTATTTT. Filled out from reference TRBV14 and TRBJ2-3, the complete variable domain reads EAGVTQFPSHSVIEKGQTVTLRCDPISGHDNLYWYRRVMGKEIKFLLHFVKESKQDESGMPNNRFLAERTGGTYSTLKVQPAELEDSGVYFCASGQRDRASYFGPGTRLTVL.

The V gene is TRBV30, the J gene TRBJ1-3, with D hard to call. The V end lost 4 bases, the J end lost 0 bases, and 10 bases lay between the germline ends. The CDR3 is 14 residues long. Germline CDR1 GTSNPN, CDR2 SVGIG (reference sequence). The CDR3 nucleotides read TGTGCCTGGAAGGGCACCTTCTCTGGAAACACCATATATTTT. Translation gives CAWKGTFSGNTIYF.

This clone was recorded only once. V gene TRBV2 combines with J gene TRBJ2-6; D is undetermined. The CDR3 is made up of 11 amino acids. Germline CDR1 SNHLY, CDR2 FYNNEI. V lost 8 bases and J 6 bases, leaving 5 bases between the germline ends. The CDR3 region is CASQKANVLTF. The CDR3 region has the DNA TGTGCCAGCCAGAAGGCCAACGTCCTGACTTTC.

This sequence joins TRBV29-1 and TRBJ2-1; 7 nucleotides line up with TRBD2. The germline V gene has CDR1 SQVTM and CDR2 ANQGSEA. V lost 2 bases, J lost 3 bases, and 4 bases stayed unmatched. The CDR3 consists of 14 residues. CDR3 coding DNA: TGCAGCGTTGAACTAGCGGAACACTACAATGAGCAGTTCTTC. Translation gives CSVELAEHYNEQFF.

The chain has TRBV11-2 and TRBJ1-1; no clear D. V lost 8 bases to trimming and J lost 4 bases, with 14 bases between them. Germline loops: CDR1 SGHAT, CDR2 FQNNGV. The CDR3 extends over 13 amino acids. CDR3 loop: CASAWGGSTEAFF. DNA for the CDR3: TGTGCCAGCGCCTGGGGTGGGAGCACTGAAGCTTTCTTT.

The V call is TRBV27, the J call TRBJ2-7, with D possibly matching TRBD2 (6 bases). V was shortened by 6 bases and J by 1 base, with 7 bases between the two germline ends. The length of the CDR3 is 12 residues. CDR1 MNHEY and CDR2 SMNVEV come from the germline V gene (reference sequence). The CDR3 DNA reads as TGTGCCAGCAGCCGGGGGTCCTACGAGCAGTACTTC. This codes for CASSRGSYEQYF.

Judged by abundance, this clone is medium-sized. The chain joins TRBV2 to TRBJ1-1, with D unresolved. Trimming shortened V by 0 bases and J by 8 bases, and 16 bases separated the two germline ends. The CDR3 is 15 residues long. CDR1 SNHLY and CDR2 FYNNEI come from the germline V gene. CDR3 coding DNA: TGTGCCAGCAGTGAAGCCGTTCGACCTACAGTAGAAGCTTTCTTT. Protein sequence: CASSEAVRPTVEAFF.

This clone has only a few counts. The chain links TRBV9 to TRBJ1-4; 10 nucleotides align to TRBD1. V shed 2 bases and J 7 bases; nucleotides not matched to a gene: 8. Germline V gene lookup returns CDR1 SGDLS and CDR2 YYNGEE. The CDR3 sequence is 16 residues long. The CDR3 bases are TGTGCCAGCAGCGTGTCCAACGGACAGGGGGGTGAAAAACTGTTTTTT. Translating gives CASSVSNGQGGEKLFF.